Listed here are 3 T cell receptor beta chains from one sample, sequenced in a study of blood T cell repertoires in COVID-19 (TCRdb year 2020). Libraries were made using the immunoSEQ multiplex PCR assay. Here the immuneACCESS table is served through TCRdb, limited to in-frame sequences with V and J called. Missing clones are a known gap in these copies; in checked studies unresolved V genes cover under half, and the rest lacks a known reason. Across this sample there are tens of thousands of clones, with roughly 89% seen only once. The ten largest clones add up to approximately 30% of the sample. The sequenced sample consisted of peripheral blood. Receptor source: a woman aged 80 or over with acute or convalescent COVID-19.

V is TRBV5-6 and J is TRBJ2-1; 12 positions agree with TRBD2. Germline V CDR1 and CDR2: SGHDT, YYEEEE. V gave up 2 bases and J gave up 9 bases; unmatched junction bases: 3. This CDR3 has 14 residues. As DNA, the CDR3 is TGTGCCAGCAGCTTCCTAGCGGGGGGGGCTGAGCAGTTCTTC. Protein sequence: CASSFLAGGAEQFF.

The rearrangement links TRBV19 to TRBJ2-3, with a weak D call TRBD2 (5 bases). This CDR3 is 13 amino acids long. Between the trimmed V and J ends, which lost 4 bases and 5 bases, there was a span of 10 bases. Germline V lookup: CDR1 LNHDA, CDR2 SQIVND (reference sequence). Written as DNA, the CDR3 is TGTGCCAGTAGTACCGTTGCGGGAGATACGCAGTATTTT. Protein: CASSTVAGDTQYF.

The rearrangement links TRBV10-3 to TRBJ1-5, with D possibly matching TRBD1 (6 bases). Trimming cost V 6 bases and J 4 bases, with 10 bases left between them. CDR1 and CDR2 (germline): ENHRY, SYGVKD. The CDR3 runs 13 residues. The CDR3 nucleotides are TGTGCCATCAGCGATGACAGGAATCAGCCCCAGCATTTT. Amino acid sequence: CAISDDRNQPQHF.